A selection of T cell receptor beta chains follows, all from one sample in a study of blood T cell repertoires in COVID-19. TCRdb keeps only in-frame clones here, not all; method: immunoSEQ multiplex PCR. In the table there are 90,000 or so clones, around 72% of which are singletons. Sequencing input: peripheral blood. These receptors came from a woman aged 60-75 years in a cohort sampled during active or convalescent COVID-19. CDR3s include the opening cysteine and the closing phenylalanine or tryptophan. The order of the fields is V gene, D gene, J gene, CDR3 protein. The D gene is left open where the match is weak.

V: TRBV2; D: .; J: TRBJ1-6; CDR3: CASIERVSYNSPLHF
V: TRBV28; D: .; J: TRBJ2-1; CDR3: CASRADIFAYNEQFF
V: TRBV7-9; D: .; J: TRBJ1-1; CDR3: CASSRAGGNAAFF
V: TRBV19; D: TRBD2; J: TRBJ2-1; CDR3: CASSMTSGGKAEQFF
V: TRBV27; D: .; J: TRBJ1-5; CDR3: CASSLTYRAGQPQHF
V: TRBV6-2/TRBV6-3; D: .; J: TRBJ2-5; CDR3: CASSSRQETQYF
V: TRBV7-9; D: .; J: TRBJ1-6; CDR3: CASSLSDVIYNSPLHF
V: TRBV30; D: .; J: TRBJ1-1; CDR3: CAWSQALVDAEAFF
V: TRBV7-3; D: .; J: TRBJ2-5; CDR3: CASSLKREETQYF
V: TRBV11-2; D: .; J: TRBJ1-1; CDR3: CASSLVRGGSGTEAFF
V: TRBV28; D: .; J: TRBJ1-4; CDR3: CASSPRTGTEKLFF
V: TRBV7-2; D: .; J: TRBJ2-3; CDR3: CASSLNGGANTDTQYF
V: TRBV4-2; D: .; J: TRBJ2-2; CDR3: CASSQDALGSVTGELFF
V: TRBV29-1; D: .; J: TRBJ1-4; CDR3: CSVSAGAGEKLFF
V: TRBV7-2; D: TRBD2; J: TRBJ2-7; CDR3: CASSRTSGYEQYF
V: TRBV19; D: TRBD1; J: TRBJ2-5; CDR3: CASRQGGQETQYF
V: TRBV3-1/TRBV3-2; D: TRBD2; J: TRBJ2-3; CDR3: CASSEGLATFF
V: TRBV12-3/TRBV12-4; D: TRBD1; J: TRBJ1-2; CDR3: CASRPRQGDGYTF
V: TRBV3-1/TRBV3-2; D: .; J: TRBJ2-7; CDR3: CASSQVPAGDYEQYF
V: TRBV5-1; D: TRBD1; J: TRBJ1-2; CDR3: CASSLTGQGGGYTF
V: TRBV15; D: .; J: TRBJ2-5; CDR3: CATSRKARGFGKTQYF
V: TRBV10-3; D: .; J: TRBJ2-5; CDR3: CAASSGGFTASQYF
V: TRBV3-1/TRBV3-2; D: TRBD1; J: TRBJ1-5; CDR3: CASSPPGGYQPQHF
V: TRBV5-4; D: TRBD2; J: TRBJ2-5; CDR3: CASSSHSGGALETQYF
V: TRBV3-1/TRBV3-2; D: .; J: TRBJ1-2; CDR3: CATQGNYGYTF
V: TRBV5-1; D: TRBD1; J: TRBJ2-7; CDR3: CASSFGVRQGIEYYEQYF
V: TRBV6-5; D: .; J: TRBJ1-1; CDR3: CASARMNTEAFF
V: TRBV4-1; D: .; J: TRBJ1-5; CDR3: CASSHYAGQGYQPQHF
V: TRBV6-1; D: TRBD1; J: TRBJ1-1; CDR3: CASSDRGLNTEAFF
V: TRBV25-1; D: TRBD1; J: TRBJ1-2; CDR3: CASSGSTGVYGYTF
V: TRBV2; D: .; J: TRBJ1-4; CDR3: CASTRQDRSNEKLFF
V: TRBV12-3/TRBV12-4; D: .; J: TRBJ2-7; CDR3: CASSQAGNRYF
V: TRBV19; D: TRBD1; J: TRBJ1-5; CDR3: CATWDREDYQPQHF
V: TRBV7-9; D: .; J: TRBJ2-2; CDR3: CASSFVRQGRFAGELFF
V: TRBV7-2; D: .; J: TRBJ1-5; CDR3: CASSLRGNQPQHF
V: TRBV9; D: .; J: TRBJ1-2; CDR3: CASSVEPTYGYTF
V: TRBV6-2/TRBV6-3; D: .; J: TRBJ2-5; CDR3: CASSSVLTQYF
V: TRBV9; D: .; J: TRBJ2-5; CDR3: CASSVGGQQETQYF
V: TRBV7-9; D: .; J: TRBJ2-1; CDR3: CASSPSSGFSYNEQFF
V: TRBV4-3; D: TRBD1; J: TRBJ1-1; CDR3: CASSPTFRGPNTEAFF
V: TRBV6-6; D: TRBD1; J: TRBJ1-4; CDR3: CASSGTGGEKLFF
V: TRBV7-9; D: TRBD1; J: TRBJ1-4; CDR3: CASSLLALTGNEKLFF
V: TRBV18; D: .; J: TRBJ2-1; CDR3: CASSSGFDEQFF
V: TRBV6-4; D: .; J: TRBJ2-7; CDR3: CASSDLGSYEQYF
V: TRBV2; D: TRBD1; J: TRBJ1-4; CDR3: CASSEVGTVPTNEKLFF
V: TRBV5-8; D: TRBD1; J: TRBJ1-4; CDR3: CASSLRQGRFEKLFF
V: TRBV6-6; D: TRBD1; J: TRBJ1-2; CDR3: CASSYTTNRGNYGYTF
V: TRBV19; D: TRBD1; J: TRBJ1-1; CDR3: CASSPRQGSTEAFF
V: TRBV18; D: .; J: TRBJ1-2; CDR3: CASSPPAGAGYGYTF
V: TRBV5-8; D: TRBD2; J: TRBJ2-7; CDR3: CASSPGLADYEQYF
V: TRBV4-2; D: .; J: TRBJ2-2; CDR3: CASSQEHQTGNENTGELFF
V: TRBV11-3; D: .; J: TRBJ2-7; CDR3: CAREGDLSSYEQYF
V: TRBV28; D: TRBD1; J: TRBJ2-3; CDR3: CASNPGTGGVSGTDTQYF
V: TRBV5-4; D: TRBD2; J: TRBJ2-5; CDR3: CASNSGGRQETQYF
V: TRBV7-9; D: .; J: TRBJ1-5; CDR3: CASSSDQGNGQPQHF
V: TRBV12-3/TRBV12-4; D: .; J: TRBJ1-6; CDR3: CASSYWNSPLHF
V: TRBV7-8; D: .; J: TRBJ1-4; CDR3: CASSPQVVPNEKLFF
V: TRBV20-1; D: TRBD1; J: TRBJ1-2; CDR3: CSASGGQGKYGYTF
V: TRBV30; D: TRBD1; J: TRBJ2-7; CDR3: CALGQVGYEQYF